The present entry profiles one TCR beta chain with its context. What it binds is unknown. This sample was included in a study of cytomegalovirus exposure and HLA in healthy donors. The donors were part of the validation cohort of over a hundred subjects. That cohort was separate from the first cohort, which comprised about 670 subjects. General study findings and limits: In vitro confirmation showed a few CMV-associated chains to be CMV antigen specific.

Using immunoSEQ multiplex PCR, the repertoire was profiled, and TCRdb retains in-frame clones only, with some absent. The sample has roughly 250,000 clones, approximately 87% seen once. The V and J ends lost 7 bases and 0 bases respectively, with 13 bases between them. This CDR3 spans 14 amino acids. The germline gives CDR1 MNHEY, CDR2 SVGAGI. Input material: PBMCs. The clonotype comes from a man younger than 35 in good health and CMV-seronegative. The V and J genes are TRBV6-5 and TRBJ2-7, with a weak D call TRBD2 (6 bases). CDR3 amino acids: CASIVARDSYEQYF. Here the CDR3 DNA reads TGTGCCAGCATAGTGGCGCGGGACTCCTACGAGCAGTACTTC.